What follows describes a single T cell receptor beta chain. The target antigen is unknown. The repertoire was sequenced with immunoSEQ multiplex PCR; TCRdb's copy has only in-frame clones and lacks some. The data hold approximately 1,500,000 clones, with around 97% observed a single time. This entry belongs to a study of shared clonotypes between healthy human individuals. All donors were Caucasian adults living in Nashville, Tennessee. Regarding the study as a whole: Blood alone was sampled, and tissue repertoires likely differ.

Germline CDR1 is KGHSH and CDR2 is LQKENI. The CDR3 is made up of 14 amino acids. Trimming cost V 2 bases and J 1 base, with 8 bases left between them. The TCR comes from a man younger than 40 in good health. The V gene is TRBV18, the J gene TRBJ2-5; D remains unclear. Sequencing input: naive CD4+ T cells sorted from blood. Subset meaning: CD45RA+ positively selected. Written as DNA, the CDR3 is TGTGCCAGCTCACCATTCACTTTCCAAGAGACCCAGTACTTC. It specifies CASSPFTFQETQYF.